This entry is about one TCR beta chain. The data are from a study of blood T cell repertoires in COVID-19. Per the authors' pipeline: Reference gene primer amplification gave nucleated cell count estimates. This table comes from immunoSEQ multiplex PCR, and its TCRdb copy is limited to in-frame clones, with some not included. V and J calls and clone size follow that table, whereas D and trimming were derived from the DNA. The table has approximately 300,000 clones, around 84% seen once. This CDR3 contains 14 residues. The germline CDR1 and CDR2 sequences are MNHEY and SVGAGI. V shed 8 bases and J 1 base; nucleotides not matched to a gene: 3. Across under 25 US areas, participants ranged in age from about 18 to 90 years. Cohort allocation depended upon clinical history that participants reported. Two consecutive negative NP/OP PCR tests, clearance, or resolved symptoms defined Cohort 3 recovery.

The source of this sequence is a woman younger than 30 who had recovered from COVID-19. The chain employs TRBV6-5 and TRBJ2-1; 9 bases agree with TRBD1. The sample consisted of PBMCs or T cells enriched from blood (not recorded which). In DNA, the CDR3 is TGTGCCAGCGAGGGGACAGGGTCCTACAATGAGCAGTTCTTC. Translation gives CASEGTGSYNEQFF.